Listed below are T cell receptor beta chains from one sample, sequenced in a study of monozygotic twins with inflammatory bowel disease. After re-calling the 5' RACE reads, TCRdb lists one entry per CDR3 protein, DNA absent. This sample lists 300,000 to 400,000 distinct CDR3 sequences; its ten largest clones have 2% to 2.5%. The specimen sequenced was blood. The receptors originated from a human donor with ulcerative colitis or Crohn's disease, or a healthy co-twin of an affected twin (not recorded which). Both conserved end residues are part of each CDR3.

CDR3aa	v_gene	j_gene	len
CASSPLTGVESPLHF	TRBV3-1	TRBJ1-6	15
CASSPPDRVGEQFF	TRBV5-1	TRBJ2-1	14
CSARDSAGGTHNEQFF	TRBV20-1	TRBJ2-1	16
CASRVGAGGPDTQYF	TRBV6-1	TRBJ2-3	15
CASSSLKFGTGFTNEQFF	TRBV5-1	TRBJ2-1	18
CASSLQGAENTEAFF	TRBV28	TRBJ1-1	15
CASSFTGREGRNEQFF	TRBV27	TRBJ2-1	16
CASSQETTNLDTQYF	TRBV5-6	TRBJ2-3	15
CASSYGQGNTEAFF	TRBV7-9	TRBJ1-1	14
CASSRQGVGNTIYF	TRBV12-3/TRBV12-4	TRBJ1-3	14
CSAVGPLEQFF	TRBV20-1	TRBJ2-1	11
CSARDKARPNTEAFF	TRBV20-1	TRBJ1-1	15
CASSLRGGQINGYTF	TRBV27	TRBJ1-2	15
CASSSGVNWETQYF	TRBV7-3	TRBJ2-5	14
CASTPVPKTTGENYGYTF	TRBV6-5	TRBJ1-2	18